Below, one T cell receptor (beta chain) is given with its context. Antigen: not known. The identical CDR3 is also encoded by other nucleotide sequences in the sample. Germline assignment: CDR1 SGHTA and CDR2 FQGTGA. V dropped 1 base and J dropped 7 bases, with 7 bases sitting between them. This CDR3 has 13 residues. The data were taken from a study of cytotoxic CD8 clonotypes in ibrutinib-treated CLL. Study-wide results and caveats: Clonotypes that were public were uncommon, and they contracted or stayed stable on treatment.

Libraries of TCR beta were made from 1.5 to 2 micrograms of genomic DNA that came from cryopreserved PBMCs. Assay used: immunoSEQ multiplex PCR; TCRdb lists only in-frame clones, some missing. Of 110,000 to 150,000 clones in the sample, 75% to 80% were seen once. The chain recombines TRBV7-3 with TRBJ2-2, with D tentatively TRBD2 (6 bases). The source of this sequence is a human donor with chronic lymphocytic leukemia. The sequences come from PBMCs, collected after 24 months of ibrutinib treatment. The CDR3 here is CASSLRRDGELFF. The CDR3, as DNA: TGTGCCAGCAGCTTAAGGCGGGACGGGGAGCTGTTTTTT. Full variable domain (remainder filled in from reference TRBV7-3 and TRBJ2-2): GAGVSQTPSNKVTEKGKYVELRCDPISGHTALYWYRQSLGQGPEFLIYFQGTGAADDSGLPNDRFFAVRPEGSVSTLKIQRTERGDSAVYLCASSLRRDGELFFGEGSRLTVL.